Listed below are T cell receptor beta chains from one sample, sequenced in a study of identical twins. TCRdb passed the 5' RACE reads through MiXCR, listing each CDR3 protein once. Among hundreds of thousands of distinct CDR3 sequences listed, 8.6% were seen once. This sample was also put to use in a study of yellow fever vaccine responses in identical twins.

The sample taken for sequencing was PBMCs. The origin of the receptors is a woman in her late teens or twenties in good health. Both conserved end residues are part of each CDR3. D genes are given only for firm matches. Where a row states a size, it is once, few, many or the class of an expanded clone; other rows omit it.

j_gene | d_gene | v_gene | abundance | CDR3aa | CDR3nt
TRBJ2-3 | NA | TRBV5-1 | few | CASSLDPPGLDTQYF | TGCGCCAGCAGCTTGGACCCCCCTGGGTTAGATACGCAGTATTTT
TRBJ2-5 | NA | TRBV20-1 | NA | CSASPQKETQYF | TGCAGTGCTAGCCCCCAGAAAGAGACCCAGTACTTC
TRBJ2-7 | NA | TRBV12-3/TRBV12-4 | few | CASSWDSTNEQYF | TGTGCCAGCAGTTGGGACTCCACGAACGAGCAGTACTTC
TRBJ2-7 | TRBD2 | TRBV14 | few | CASSQGLARYEQYF | TGTGCCAGCAGCCAAGGACTAGCTCGGTACGAGCAGTACTTC
TRBJ2-3 | TRBD2 | TRBV9 | NA | CASSDLAGGPADTQYF | TGTGCCAGCAGCGACCTAGCGGGGGGGCCGGCAGATACGCAGTATTTT
TRBJ2-6 | TRBD2 | TRBV11-2 | few | CASSHLKGGPSGANVLTF | TGTGCCAGCAGCCACTTGAAGGGAGGGCCCTCTGGGGCCAACGTCCTGACTTTC
TRBJ2-5 | TRBD2 | TRBV12-3/TRBV12-4 | many | CASSGAGDQETQYF | TGTGCCAGCAGTGGAGCGGGGGACCAAGAGACCCAGTACTTC
TRBJ2-2 | TRBD2 | TRBV5-5 | NA | CASSQGGGMNTGELFF | TGTGCCAGCAGCCAAGGCGGGGGGATGAACACCGGGGAGCTGTTTTTT
TRBJ2-6 | NA | TRBV10-3 | NA | CAISEGTGPGANVLTF | TGTGCCATCAGTGAGGGCACAGGGCCTGGGGCCAACGTCCTGACTTTC
TRBJ2-3 | NA | TRBV12-3/TRBV12-4 | many | CASSLRGSGTQYF | TGTGCCAGCAGTTTGAGGGGGTCCGGTACGCAGTATTTT